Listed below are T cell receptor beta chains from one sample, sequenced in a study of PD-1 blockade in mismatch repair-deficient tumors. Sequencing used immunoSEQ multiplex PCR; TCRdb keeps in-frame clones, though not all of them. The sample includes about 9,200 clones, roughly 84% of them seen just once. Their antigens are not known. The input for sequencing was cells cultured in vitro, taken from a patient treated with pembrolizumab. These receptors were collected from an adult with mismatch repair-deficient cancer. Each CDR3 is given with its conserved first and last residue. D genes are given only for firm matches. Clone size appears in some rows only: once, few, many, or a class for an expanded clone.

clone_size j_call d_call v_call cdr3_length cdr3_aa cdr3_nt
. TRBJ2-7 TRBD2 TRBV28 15 CASKEVGGPSYEQYF TGTGCCAGCAAGGAGGTGGGAGGGCCCTCCTACGAGCAGTACTTC
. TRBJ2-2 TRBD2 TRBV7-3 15 CASSPGGGPSGELFF TGTGCCAGCAGCCCCGGGGGAGGGCCTTCCGGGGAGCTGTTTTTT
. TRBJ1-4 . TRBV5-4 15 CASSPEGGANEKLFF TGTGCCAGCAGCCCCGAGGGGGGAGCTAATGAAAAACTGTTTTTT
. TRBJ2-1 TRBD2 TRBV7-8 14 CASSLGGGLDEQFF TGTGCCAGCAGCCTGGGGGGAGGGTTAGATGAGCAGTTCTTC
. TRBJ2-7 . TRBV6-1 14 CASSPGWGALEQYF TGTGCCAGCAGTCCCGGGTGGGGGGCCCTAGAGCAGTACTTC
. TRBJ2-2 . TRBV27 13 CASSLSEAGELFF TGTGCCAGCAGTTTATCGGAGGCCGGGGAGCTGTTTTTT
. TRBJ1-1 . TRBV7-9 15 CASSSDRGRGTEAFF TGTGCCAGCAGCAGCGATCGGGGGCGAGGGACTGAAGCTTTCTTT
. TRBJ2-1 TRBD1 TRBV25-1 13 CASSEWTGNEQFF TGTGCCAGCAGTGAATGGACAGGCAATGAGCAGTTCTTC
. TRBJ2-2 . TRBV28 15 CASSLSGVATGELFF TGTGCCAGCAGTTTATCAGGGGTAGCCACCGGGGAGCTGTTTTTT
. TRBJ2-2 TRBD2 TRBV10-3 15 CAISRELAGTGELFF TGTGCCATCAGTAGGGAACTAGCGGGTACCGGGGAGCTGTTTTTT
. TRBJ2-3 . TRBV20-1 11 CSAPRPDTQYF TGCAGTGCTCCCAGACCAGATACGCAGTATTTT
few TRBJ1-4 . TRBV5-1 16 CASSLAIGATNEKLFF TGCGCCAGCAGCTTGGCCATAGGGGCAACTAATGAAAAACTGTTTTTT
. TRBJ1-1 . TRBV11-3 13 CASSEGGYNEAFF TGTGCCAGCAGCGAAGGAGGGTATAACGAAGCTTTCTTT
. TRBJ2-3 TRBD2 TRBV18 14 CASSPSSGTRVQYF TGTGCCAGCTCACCGTCTAGCGGAACACGTGTGCAGTATTTT
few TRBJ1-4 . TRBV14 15 CASSHVGATNEKLFF TGTGCCAGCAGCCATGTGGGGGCAACTAATGAAAAACTGTTTTTT
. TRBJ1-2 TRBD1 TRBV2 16 CASSRGGRQGPRGYTF TGTGCCAGCAGCAGGGGGGGGCGACAGGGCCCCAGGGGCTACACCTTC
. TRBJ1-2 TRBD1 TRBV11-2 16 CASSLATGQGNYGYTF TGTGCCAGCAGCTTAGCAACCGGACAGGGTAACTATGGCTACACCTTC
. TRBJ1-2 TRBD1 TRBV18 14 CASSPDRGGHGYTF TGTGCCAGCTCTCCCGACAGGGGAGGTCATGGCTACACCTTC
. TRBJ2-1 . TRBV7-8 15 CASSLVRSSYNEQFF TGTGCCAGCAGCTTAGTCAGGAGCTCCTACAATGAGCAGTTCTTC
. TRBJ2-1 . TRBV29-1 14 CSVEAGSPYNEQFF TGCAGCGTTGAGGCCGGGAGCCCTTACAATGAGCAGTTCTTC
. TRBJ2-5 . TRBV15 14 CATSRGGDSETQYF TGTGCCACCAGCAGAGGAGGGGATTCAGAGACCCAGTACTTC
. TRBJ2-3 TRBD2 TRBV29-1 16 CSVGGMTSGDTDTQYF TGCAGCGTTGGGGGAATGACTAGCGGGGATACAGATACGCAGTATTTT
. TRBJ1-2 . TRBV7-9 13 CASSLEGLRGYTF TGTGCCAGCAGCTTAGAAGGGCTGAGGGGCTACACCTTC
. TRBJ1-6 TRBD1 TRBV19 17 CASSINGQGAGGSPLHF TGTGCCAGTAGTATCAACGGACAGGGGGCTGGCGGTTCACCCCTCCACTTT
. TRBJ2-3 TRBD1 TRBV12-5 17 CASGPFLQGADTDTQYF TGTGCTAGTGGTCCTTTTCTACAGGGGGCCGACACAGATACGCAGTATTTT
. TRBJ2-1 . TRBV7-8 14 CASISGVYYNEQFF TGTGCCAGCATTTCCGGGGTCTACTACAATGAGCAGTTCTTC
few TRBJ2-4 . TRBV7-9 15 CASSLTLGTKNIQYF TGTGCCAGCAGCTTGACACTTGGAACAAAAAACATTCAGTACTTC
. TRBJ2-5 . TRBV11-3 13 CASSFLLGETQYF TGTGCCAGCAGCTTCCTTCTGGGGGAGACCCAGTACTTC
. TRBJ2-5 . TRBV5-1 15 CASALQGGGSETQYF TGCGCCAGCGCCCTTCAGGGAGGGGGTTCGGAGACCCAGTACTTC
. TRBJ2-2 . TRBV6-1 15 CASSEATANTGELFF TGTGCCAGCAGTGAAGCGACAGCAAACACCGGGGAGCTGTTTTTT